The T cell receptor (beta chain) under discussion was sequenced for a study of shared clonotypes between healthy human individuals. Study findings and constraints: The small donor group covered limited genetic and exposure diversity. An expected dependence of interdonor clonotype sharing on sequencing depth was noted.

The CDR3 covers 15 residues. Between the trimmed V and J ends, which lost 1 base and 5 bases, there was a span of 11 bases. Germline V gene sequence: CDR1 SGHVS, CDR2 FNYEAQ. As handled by the study authors: ImmunoSEQ output lacked quality scores and full-length reads, limiting matched filtering. This table comes from immunoSEQ multiplex PCR, and its TCRdb copy is limited to in-frame clones, with some not included. Clone size and V and J calls were adopted from that table, with D and trimming inferred from the DNA. The data hold approximately 100,000 clones, with around 68% observed a single time. The CD8 memory fraction combined CD45RO+ cells with TemRA cells (CCR7-negative CD45RA+). Note on this clone: Its target is not known.

This receptor was taken from a woman aged 25-40 years in good health. Material for sequencing was memory CD8+ T cells sorted from blood. Stated subset: CD45RO+ cells pooled with CCR7-negative TemRA cells. The chain combines TRBV7-6 with TRBJ1-4; the D gene is possibly TRBD1 (5 bases). CDR3 amino acids: CASSLGDGWNEKLFF. Written as DNA, the CDR3 is TGTGCCAGCAGCTTAGGGGACGGGTGGAATGAAAAACTGTTTTTT.